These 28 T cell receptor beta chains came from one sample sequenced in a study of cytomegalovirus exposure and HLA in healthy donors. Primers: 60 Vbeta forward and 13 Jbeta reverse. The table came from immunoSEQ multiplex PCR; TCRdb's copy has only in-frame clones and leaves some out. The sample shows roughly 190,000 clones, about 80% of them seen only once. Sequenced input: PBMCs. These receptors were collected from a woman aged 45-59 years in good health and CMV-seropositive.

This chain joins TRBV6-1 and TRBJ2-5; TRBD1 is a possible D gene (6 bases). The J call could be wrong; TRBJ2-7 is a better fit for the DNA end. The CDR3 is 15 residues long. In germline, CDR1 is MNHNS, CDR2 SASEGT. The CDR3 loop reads CASLRQAYFSYEQYF. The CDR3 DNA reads TGTGCCAGCCTCCGACAGGCGTATTTCTCCTACGAGCAGTACTTC.

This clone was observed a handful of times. The CDR3 coding sequence is TGTGCCAGCAGCCCACCCACAGGAGACTCTGGAAACACCATATATTTT. It codes for CASSPPTGDSGNTIYF. This chain links TRBV4-2 with TRBJ1-3; D may be TRBD1 (5 bases). Between the trimmed V and J ends, which lost 4 bases and 0 bases, there was a span of 13 bases. The germline gives CDR1 LGHNA, CDR2 YNFKEQ. The CDR3 spans 16 residues.

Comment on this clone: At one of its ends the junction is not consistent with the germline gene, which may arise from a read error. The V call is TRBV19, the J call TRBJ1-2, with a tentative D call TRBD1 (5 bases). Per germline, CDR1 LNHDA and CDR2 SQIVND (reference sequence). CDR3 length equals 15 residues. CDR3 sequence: CASSLEDSREYGYTF. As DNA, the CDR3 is TGTGCCAGTAGTTTAGAAGACAGCCGCGAGTATGGCTACACCTTC.

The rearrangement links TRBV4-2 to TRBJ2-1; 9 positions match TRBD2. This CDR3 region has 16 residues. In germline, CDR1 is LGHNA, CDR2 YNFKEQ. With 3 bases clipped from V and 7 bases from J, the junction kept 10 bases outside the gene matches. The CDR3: CASSQAAGGPRNEQFF. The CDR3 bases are TGTGCCAGCAGCCAGGCCGCGGGGGGGCCGAGGAATGAGCAGTTCTTC.

The CDR3 DNA reads TGTGCCAGTAGTTTCGGACTAGCGGGGATCGACAATGAGCAGTTCTTC. Protein: CASSFGLAGIDNEQFF. The chain is built from TRBV19 and TRBJ2-1; 12 bases agree with TRBD2. From germline, CDR1 is LNHDA and CDR2 SQIVND (reference sequence). CDR3 length equals 16 residues. V was clipped by 5 bases and J by 5 bases; unmatched bases: 7. Full variable domain (missing parts from reference TRBV19 and TRBJ2-1): DGGITQSPKYLFRKEGQNVTLSCEQNLNHDAMYWYRQDPGQGLRLIYYSQIVNDFQKGDIAEGYSVSREKKESFPLTVTSAQKNPTAFYLCASSFGLAGIDNEQFFGPGTRLTVL.

CDR3 bases: TGTGCCAGCAGCCCCGATCCGCAAGGGGCCAAAGGCACTGAAGCTTTCTTT. Translating it yields CASSPDPQGAKGTEAFF. V usage is TRBV7-2 and J usage is TRBJ1-1; D perhaps matches TRBD1 (5 bases). The germline gives CDR1 SGHTA, CDR2 FQGNSA. V gave up 5 bases and J gave up 4 bases, with 23 bases separating them. The length of the CDR3 is 17 residues.

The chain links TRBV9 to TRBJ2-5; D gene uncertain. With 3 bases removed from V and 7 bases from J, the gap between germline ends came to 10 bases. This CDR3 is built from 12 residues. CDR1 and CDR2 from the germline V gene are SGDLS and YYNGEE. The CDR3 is CASSGPLGTQYF. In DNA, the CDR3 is TGTGCCAGCAGCGGGCCTCTAGGGACCCAGTACTTC.

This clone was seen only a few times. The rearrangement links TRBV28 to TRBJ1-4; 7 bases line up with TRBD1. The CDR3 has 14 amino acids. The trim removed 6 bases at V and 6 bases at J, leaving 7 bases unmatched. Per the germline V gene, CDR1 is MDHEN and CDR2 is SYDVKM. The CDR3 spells CASRWTGRDEKLFF. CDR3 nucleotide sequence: TGTGCCAGCAGATGGACAGGAAGAGATGAAAAACTGTTTTTT. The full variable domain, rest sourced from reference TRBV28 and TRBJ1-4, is DVKVTQSSRYLVKRTGEKVFLECVQDMDHENMFWYRQDPGLGLRLIYFSYDVKMKEKGDIPEGYSVSREKKERFSLILESASTNQTSMYLCASRWTGRDEKLFFGSGTQLSVL.

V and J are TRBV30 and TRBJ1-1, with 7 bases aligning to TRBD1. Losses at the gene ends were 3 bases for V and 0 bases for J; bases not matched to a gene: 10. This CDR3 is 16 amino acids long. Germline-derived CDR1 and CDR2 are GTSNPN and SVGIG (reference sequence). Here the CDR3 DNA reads TGTGCCTGGAGCGCCTACAGGGGATCCATGAACACTGAAGCTTTCTTT. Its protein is CAWSAYRGSMNTEAFF.

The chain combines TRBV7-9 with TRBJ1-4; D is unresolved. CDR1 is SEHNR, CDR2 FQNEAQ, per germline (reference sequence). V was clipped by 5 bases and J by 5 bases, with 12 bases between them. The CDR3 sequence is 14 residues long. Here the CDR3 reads CASSPQRKNEKLFF. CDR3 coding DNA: TGTGCCAGCAGCCCGCAGCGGAAAAATGAAAAACTGTTTTTT. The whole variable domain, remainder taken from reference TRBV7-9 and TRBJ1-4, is DTGVSQNPRHKITKRGQNVTFRCDPISEHNRLYWYRQTLGQGPEFLTYFQNEAQLEKSRLLSDRFSAERPKGSFSTLEIQRTEQGDSAMYLCASSPQRKNEKLFFGSGTQLSVL.

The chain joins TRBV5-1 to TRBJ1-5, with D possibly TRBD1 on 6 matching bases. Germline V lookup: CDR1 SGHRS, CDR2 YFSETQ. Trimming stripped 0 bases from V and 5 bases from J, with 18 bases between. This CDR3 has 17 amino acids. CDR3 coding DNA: TGCGCCAGCAGCTTGGCCCCCGCGGACAGTATTGATCAGCCCCAGCATTTT. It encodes CASSLAPADSIDQPQHF.

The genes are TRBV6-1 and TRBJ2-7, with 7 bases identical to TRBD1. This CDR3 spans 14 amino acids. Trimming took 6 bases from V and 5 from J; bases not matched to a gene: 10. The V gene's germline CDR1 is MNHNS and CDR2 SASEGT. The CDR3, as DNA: TGTGCCAGCAGCAGGACAGGTGACGTCCACGAGCAGTACTTC. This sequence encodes CASSRTGDVHEQYF.

DNA of the CDR3: TGTGCCAGCAGCCACGCGGGGGACGGGTCCTACAATGAGCAGTTCTTC. The encoded protein is CASSHAGDGSYNEQFF. This chain connects TRBV27 to TRBJ2-1, with TRBD2 matching over 7 bases. CDR1 and CDR2 from the germline V gene are MNHEY and SMNVEV (reference sequence). The CDR3 runs 16 residues. The trim removed 6 bases at V and 1 base at J, leaving 9 bases unmatched.

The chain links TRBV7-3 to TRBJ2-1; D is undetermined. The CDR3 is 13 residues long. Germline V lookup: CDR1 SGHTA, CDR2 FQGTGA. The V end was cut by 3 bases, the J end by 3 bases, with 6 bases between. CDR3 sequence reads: CASSFQFYNEQFF. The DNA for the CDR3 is TGTGCCAGCAGCTTCCAGTTCTACAATGAGCAGTTCTTC.

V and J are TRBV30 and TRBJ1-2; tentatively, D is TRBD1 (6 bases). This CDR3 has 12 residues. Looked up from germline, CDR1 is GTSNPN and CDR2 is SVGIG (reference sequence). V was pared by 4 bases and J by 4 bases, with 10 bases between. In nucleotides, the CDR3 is TGTGCCTGGACGGAAGGGGGCTATGGCTACACCTTC. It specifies CAWTEGGYGYTF.

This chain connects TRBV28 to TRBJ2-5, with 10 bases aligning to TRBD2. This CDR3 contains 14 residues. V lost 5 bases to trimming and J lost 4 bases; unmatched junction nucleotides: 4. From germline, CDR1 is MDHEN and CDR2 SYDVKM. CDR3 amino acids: CASSKAGGGETQYF. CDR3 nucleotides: TGTGCCAGCAGTAAAGCGGGGGGGGGAGAGACCCAGTACTTC.

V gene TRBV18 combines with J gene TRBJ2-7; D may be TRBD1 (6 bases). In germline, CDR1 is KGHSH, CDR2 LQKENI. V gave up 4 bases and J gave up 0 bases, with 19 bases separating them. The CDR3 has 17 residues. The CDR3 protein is CASSQGEPDSSSYEQYF. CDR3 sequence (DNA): TGTGCCAGCTCACAAGGGGAACCGGACAGCAGCTCCTACGAGCAGTACTTC.

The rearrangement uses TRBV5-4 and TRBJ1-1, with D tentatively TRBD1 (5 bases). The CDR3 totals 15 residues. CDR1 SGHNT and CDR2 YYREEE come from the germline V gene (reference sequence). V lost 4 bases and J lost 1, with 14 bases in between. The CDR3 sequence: CASSPPGGGNTEAFF. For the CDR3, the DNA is TGTGCCAGCAGCCCCCCCGGGGGAGGGAACACTGAAGCTTTCTTT.

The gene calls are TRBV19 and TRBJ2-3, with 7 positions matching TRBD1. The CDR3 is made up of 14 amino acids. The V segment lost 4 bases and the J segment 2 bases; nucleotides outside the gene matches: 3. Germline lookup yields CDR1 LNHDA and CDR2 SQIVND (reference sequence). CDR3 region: CASSTGQHTDTQYF. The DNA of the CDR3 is TGTGCCAGTAGTACGGGACAGCACACAGATACGCAGTATTTT.

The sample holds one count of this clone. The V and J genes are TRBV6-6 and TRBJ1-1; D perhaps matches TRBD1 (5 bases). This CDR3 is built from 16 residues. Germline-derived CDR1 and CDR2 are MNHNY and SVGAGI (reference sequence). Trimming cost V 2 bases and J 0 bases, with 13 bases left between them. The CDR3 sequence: CASSYRRGFMNTEAFF. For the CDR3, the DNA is TGTGCCAGCAGTTACCGGCGGGGCTTCATGAACACTGAAGCTTTCTTT.

The CDR3 loop is CASGTPPQGVNQPQHF. For the CDR3, the DNA is TGTGCCAGCGGGACGCCTCCCCAGGGGGTCAATCAGCCCCAGCATTTT. This chain uses TRBV6-6 with TRBJ1-5; 7 bases line up with TRBD1. The V gene's germline CDR1 is MNHNY and CDR2 SVGAGI (reference sequence). Trimming at V came to 8 bases and at J to 3 bases, leaving 13 bases not matched to a gene. The CDR3 length is 16 residues.

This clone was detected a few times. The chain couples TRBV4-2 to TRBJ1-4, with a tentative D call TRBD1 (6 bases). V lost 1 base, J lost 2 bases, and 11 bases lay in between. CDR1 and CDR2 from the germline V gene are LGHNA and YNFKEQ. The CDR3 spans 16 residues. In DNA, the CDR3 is TGTGCCAGCAGCCAAGGGACAGTTACTACTAATGAAAAACTGTTTTTT. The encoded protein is CASSQGTVTTNEKLFF.

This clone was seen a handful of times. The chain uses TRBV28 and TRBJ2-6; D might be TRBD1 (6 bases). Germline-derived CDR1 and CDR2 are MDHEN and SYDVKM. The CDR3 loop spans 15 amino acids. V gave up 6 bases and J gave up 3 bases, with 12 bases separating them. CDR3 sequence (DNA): TGTGCCAGCAGCCGTGCAGGGGATGGGGCCAACGTCCTGACTTTC. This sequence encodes CASSRAGDGANVLTF. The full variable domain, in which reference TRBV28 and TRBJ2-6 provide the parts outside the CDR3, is DVKVTQSSRYLVKRTGEKVFLECVQDMDHENMFWYRQDPGLGLRLIYFSYDVKMKEKGDIPEGYSVSREKKERFSLILESASTNQTSMYLCASSRAGDGANVLTFGAGSRLTVL.

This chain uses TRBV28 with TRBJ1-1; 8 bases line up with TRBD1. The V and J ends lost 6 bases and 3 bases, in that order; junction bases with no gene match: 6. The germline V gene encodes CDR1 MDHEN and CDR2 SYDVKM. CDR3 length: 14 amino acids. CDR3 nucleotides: TGTGCCAGCAGCCCTAGGACAGGGTACACTGAAGCTTTCTTT. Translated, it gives CASSPRTGYTEAFF.

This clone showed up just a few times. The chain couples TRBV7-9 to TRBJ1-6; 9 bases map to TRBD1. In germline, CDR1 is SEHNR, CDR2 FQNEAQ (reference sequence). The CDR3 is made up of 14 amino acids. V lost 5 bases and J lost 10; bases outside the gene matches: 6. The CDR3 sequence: CASSRDREQSPLHF. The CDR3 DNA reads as TGTGCCAGCAGCCGGGACAGGGAACAATCACCCCTCCACTTT.

The CDR3 DNA sequence: TGTGCCAGCAGTTACCAGGCCTATAGCGGGGTAAATGAGCAGTTCTTC. This codes for CASSYQAYSGVNEQFF. The rearrangement links TRBV6-5 to TRBJ2-1; 8 nucleotides agree with TRBD2. Germline CDR1 is MNHEY and CDR2 is SVGAGI. V gave up 2 bases and J gave up 7 bases; unmatched junction bases: 10. This CDR3 is built from 16 residues.

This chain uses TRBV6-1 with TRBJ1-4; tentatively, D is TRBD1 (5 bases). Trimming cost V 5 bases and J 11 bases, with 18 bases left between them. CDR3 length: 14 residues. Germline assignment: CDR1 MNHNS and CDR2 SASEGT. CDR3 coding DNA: TGTGCCAGCAGTTCCTGGGACTTAAAGGGTAAACTGTTTTTT. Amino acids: CASSSWDLKGKLFF.

The CDR3 sequence is CASSVTGTANYGYTF. The CDR3 DNA is TGTGCCAGCAGCGTAACCGGGACAGCGAACTATGGCTACACCTTC. The V and J genes are TRBV7-2 and TRBJ1-2; 7 nucleotides line up with TRBD1. This CDR3 region has 15 residues. Germline V gene lookup returns CDR1 SGHTA and CDR2 FQGNSA. V dropped 5 bases and J dropped 2; count of bases not matched to a gene: 8.